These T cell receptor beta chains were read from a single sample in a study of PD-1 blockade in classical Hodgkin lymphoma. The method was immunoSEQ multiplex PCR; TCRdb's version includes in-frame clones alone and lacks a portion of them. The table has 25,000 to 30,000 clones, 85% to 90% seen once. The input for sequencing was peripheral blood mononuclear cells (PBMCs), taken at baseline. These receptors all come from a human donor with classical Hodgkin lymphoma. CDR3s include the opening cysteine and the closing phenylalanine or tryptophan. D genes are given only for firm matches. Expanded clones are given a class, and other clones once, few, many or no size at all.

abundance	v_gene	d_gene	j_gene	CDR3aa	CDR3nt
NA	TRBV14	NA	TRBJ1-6	CASSQGPGFEGSPLHF	TGTGCCAGCAGCCAAGGTCCCGGCTTTGAAGGTTCACCCCTCCACTTT
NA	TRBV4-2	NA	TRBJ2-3	CASSQVTEAASRTDTQYF	TGTGCCAGCAGCCAAGTTACGGAGGCGGCTTCCCGCACAGATACGCAGTATTTT
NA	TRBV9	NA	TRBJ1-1	CASSGQQKTGGFTEAFF	TGTGCCAGCAGCGGACAACAAAAGACAGGCGGGTTCACTGAAGCTTTCTTT
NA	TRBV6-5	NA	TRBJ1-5	CASNLSGNQPQHF	TGTGCCAGCAATTTATCGGGCAATCAGCCCCAGCATTTT
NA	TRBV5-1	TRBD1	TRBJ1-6	CASSLGTGGATLHF	TGCGCCAGCAGCTTGGGGACAGGGGGCGCGACCCTCCACTTT
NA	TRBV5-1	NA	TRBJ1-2	CASSPDQDGYTF	TGCGCCAGCAGTCCCGACCAGGACGGCTACACCTTC
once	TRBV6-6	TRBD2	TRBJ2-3	CATKAGGGSDTQYF	TGTGCCACCAAAGCGGGGGGCGGCTCAGATACGCAGTATTTT
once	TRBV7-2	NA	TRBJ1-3	CASSFVQGAGNTIYF	TGTGCCAGCAGCTTCGTACAGGGAGCTGGAAACACCATATATTTT
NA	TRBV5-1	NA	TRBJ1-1	CASSLASSVPNTEAFF	TGCGCCAGCAGCTTGGCTAGTTCGGTTCCGAACACTGAAGCTTTCTTT
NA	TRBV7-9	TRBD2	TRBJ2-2	CASSSSGGHRELFF	TGTGCCAGCAGCTCTAGCGGGGGGCACCGGGAGCTGTTTTTT
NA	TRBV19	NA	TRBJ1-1	CASRTTPNTEAFF	TGTGCCAGTAGAACGACTCCGAACACTGAAGCTTTCTTT
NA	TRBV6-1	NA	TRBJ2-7	CASIRQVTYEQYF	TGTGCCAGCATTCGACAGGTAACCTACGAGCAGTACTTC
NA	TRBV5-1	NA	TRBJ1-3	CASNDLSGNTIYF	TGCGCCAGCAACGACCTCTCTGGAAACACCATATATTTT
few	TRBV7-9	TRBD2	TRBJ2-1	CASSFAGGPGNEQFF	TGTGCCAGCAGCTTCGCGGGGGGGCCGGGGAATGAGCAGTTCTTC
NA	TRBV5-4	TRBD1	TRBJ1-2	CASGGQGDANYGYTF	TGTGCCAGCGGCGGACAGGGGGACGCTAACTATGGCTACACCTTC
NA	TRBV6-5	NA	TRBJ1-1	CASSQTDEAFF	TGTGCCAGCAGTCAGACAGATGAAGCTTTCTTT
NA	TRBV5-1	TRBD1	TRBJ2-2	CASSPQGAPTGELFF	TGCGCCAGCAGCCCTCAGGGGGCCCCCACCGGGGAGCTGTTTTTT
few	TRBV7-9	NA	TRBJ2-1	CASRGTLGGEQFF	TGTGCCAGCAGGGGGACGCTAGGAGGAGAGCAGTTCTTC
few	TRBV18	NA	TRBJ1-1	CASSPPMGATSDTEAFF	TGTGCCAGCTCACCACCGATGGGGGCTACATCGGACACTGAAGCTTTCTTT
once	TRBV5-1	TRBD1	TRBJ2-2	CASSNRTGAGGELFF	TGCGCCAGCAGTAACAGGACAGGGGCTGGCGGGGAGCTGTTTTTT
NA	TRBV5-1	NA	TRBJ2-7	CASSEGGGPYEQYF	TGCGCCAGCAGCGAGGGGGGGGGCCCCTACGAGCAGTACTTC
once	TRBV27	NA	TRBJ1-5	CASSAGTFSGQPQHF	TGTGCCAGCAGTGCCGGGACCTTTAGTGGTCAGCCCCAGCATTTT
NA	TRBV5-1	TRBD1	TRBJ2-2	CASSFGTGGMGELFF	TGCGCCAGCAGCTTCGGGACAGGGGGCATGGGGGAGCTGTTTTTT
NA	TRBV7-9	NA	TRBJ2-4	CASSGSGGAAKNIQYF	TGTGCCAGCAGCGGGTCGGGGGGCGCGGCCAAAAACATTCAGTACTTC
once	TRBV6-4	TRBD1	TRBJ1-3	CASSDFRDRGYGNTIYF	TGTGCCAGCAGTGACTTCCGGGACAGGGGTTATGGAAACACCATATATTTT
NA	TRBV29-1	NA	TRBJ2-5	CSVGGARGETQYF	TGCAGCGTTGGCGGGGCGCGGGGAGAGACCCAGTACTTC
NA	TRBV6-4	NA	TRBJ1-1	CASRGEWGGQAFF	TGTGCCAGCAGGGGGGAGTGGGGGGGCCAAGCTTTCTTT
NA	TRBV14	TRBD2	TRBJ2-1	CASSQNLVPGLAGGHEQFF	TGTGCCAGCAGCCAAAACCTGGTGCCGGGACTAGCGGGAGGGCATGAGCAGTTCTTC